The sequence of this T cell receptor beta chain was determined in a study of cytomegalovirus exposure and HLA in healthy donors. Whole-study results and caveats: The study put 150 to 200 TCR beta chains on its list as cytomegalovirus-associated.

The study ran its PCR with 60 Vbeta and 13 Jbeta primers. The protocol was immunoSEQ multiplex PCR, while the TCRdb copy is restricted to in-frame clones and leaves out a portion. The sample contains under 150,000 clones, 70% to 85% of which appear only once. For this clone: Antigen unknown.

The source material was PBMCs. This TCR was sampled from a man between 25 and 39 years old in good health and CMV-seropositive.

CDR3 DNA: TGTGCCAGCAGCGTAACGGTCAGAGAGGGGGGGACAGATACGCAGTATTTT. This gives the protein CASSVTVREGGTDTQYF. The chain links TRBV9 to TRBJ2-3, with D possibly matching TRBD2 (7 bases). Looked up from germline, CDR1 is SGDLS and CDR2 is YYNGEE. Trimming shortened V by 1 base and J by 3 bases, and 18 bases separated the two germline ends. The CDR3 totals 17 residues.